The clone carrying this T cell receptor beta chain showed up many times. Its antigen is not identified. Time point given: longitudinal time-point 1 (baseline). The data are from a study of neurological immune-mediated disorders. Findings of the study overall: The level of TCR clonal expansion was highest in patients with HTLV-1-associated myelopathy and lowest in multiple sclerosis, where it fell below the level seen in healthy controls.

TCRdb re-analysed the 5' RACE reads in MiXCR, keeping a single row per CDR3 protein. The sample has around 71,000 distinct CDR3 sequences, approximately 13% seen once. The specimen was PBMCs. This receptor was taken from a female donor with HTLV-1-associated myelopathy (HAM/TSP).

CDR3 amino acids: CASSNPPGQGTRGRSYNEQFF. CDR3 coding DNA: TGTGCCAGCAGCAACCCCCCGGGACAGGGGACTAGAGGTAGATCCTACAATGAGCAGTTCTTC. The J gene is TRBJ2-1, the V gene TRBV21-1; TRBD1 is taken as the D call from the table, unchecked against the DNA. TRBV21-1 has pseudogene status. CDR3 length: 21 residues.